The next 9 T cell receptor beta chains were all read from a single sample in a study of blood T cell repertoires in COVID-19. Profiled with immunoSEQ multiplex PCR; TCRdb holds only in-frame clones, not every one. The sample comprises 380,000 or so clones, around 90% of which are singletons, and 0.95% to 1.5% rests with the top ten. The specimen was peripheral blood. Every receptor here comes from a man aged 35-49 years with acute or convalescent COVID-19.

This clone was detected only once. The V gene is TRBV27, the J gene TRBJ2-7, with D possibly being TRBD1 (5 bases). Germline CDR1 and CDR2: MNHEY and SMNVEV (reference sequence). Trimming removed 6 bases at V and 2 bases at J, with 17 bases between. The CDR3 extends over 15 amino acids. The DNA for the CDR3 is TGTGCCAGCAGAGGGGTTATGGTACAGACCTACGAGCAGTACTTC. This translates into CASRGVMVQTYEQYF.

V is TRBV10-1 and J is TRBJ2-7; 10 bases line up with TRBD1. The CDR3 is 15 amino acids. The V segment lost 4 bases and the J segment 2 bases; nucleotides outside the gene matches: 5. Germline CDR1 WNHNN, CDR2 SYGVQD (reference sequence). In DNA form, the CDR3 reads TGCGCCAGCAGTGGGGGGACAGGGGACCCCTACGAGCAGTACTTC. Protein product: CASSGGTGDPYEQYF.

The rearrangement uses TRBV6-6 and TRBJ2-3; TRBD2 agrees at 12 bases. The CDR3 is 17 amino acids. Trimming cost V 5 bases and J 10 bases; bases outside gene matches: 16. The germline V gene encodes CDR1 MNHNY and CDR2 SVGAGI (reference sequence). The CDR3 loop reads CASSRTGTSGRREAQYF. In DNA, the CDR3 is TGTGCCAGCAGTCGAACTGGGACTAGCGGGCGAAGGGAGGCGCAGTATTTT.

The CDR3 loop reads CASSPTGGGPLVHF. The CDR3 region has the DNA TGTGCCAGCAGCCCTACAGGGGGCGGTCCCTTAGTCCACTTT. The V and J genes are TRBV4-2 and TRBJ1-6, with TRBD1 matching over 9 bases. The V gene's germline CDR1 is LGHNA and CDR2 YNFKEQ. Trimming at V came to 4 bases and at J to 17 bases, leaving 12 bases not matched to a gene. The CDR3 is made up of 14 amino acids.

The chain has TRBV6-2 or TRBV6-3 and TRBJ1-2; D not certain. Germline V lookup: CDR1 MNHEY, CDR2 SVGEGT. Trimming removed 6 bases at V and 5 bases at J, with 25 bases between. The CDR3 consists of 17 residues. The CDR3 here is CASSPLLGPGNGYGYTF. CDR3 DNA: TGTGCCAGCAGCCCCCTCCTCGGTCCGGGGAACGGATATGGCTACACCTTC.

V is TRBV20-1 and J is TRBJ2-5; D may be TRBD2 (5 bases). The ends were cut back, 3 bases at V and 7 bases at J, with 18 bases in the middle. Germline CDR1 and CDR2: DFQATT and SNEGSKA (reference sequence). This CDR3 is built from 14 residues. CDR3 loop: CSASISEGRRTQYF. The DNA for the CDR3 is TGCAGTGCTAGTATCTCAGAGGGTAGGAGGACCCAGTACTTC.

Written as DNA, the CDR3 is TGCAGCGTTGAAGATCTGACCAGGGGGATGAACACTGAAGCTTTCTTT. Translating it yields CSVEDLTRGMNTEAFF. V usage is TRBV29-1 and J usage is TRBJ1-1, with 7 nucleotides matching TRBD1. The CDR3 runs 16 residues. The V and J ends lost 0 bases and 0 bases, in that order; junction bases with no gene match: 7. Germline V lookup: CDR1 SQVTM, CDR2 ANQGSEA. Combining the CDR3 with reference TRBV29-1 and TRBJ1-1 gives the whole variable domain SAVISQKPSRDICQRGTSLTIQCQVDSQVTMMFWYRQQPGQSLTLIATANQGSEATYESGFVIDKFPISRPNLTFSTLTVSNMSPEDSSIYLCSVEDLTRGMNTEAFFGQGTRLTVV.

V and J are TRBV9 and TRBJ2-2; D is perhaps TRBD2 (5 bases). The germline V and J ends were trimmed by 4 bases and 3 bases, with 16 bases remaining between them. CDR1 is SGDLS and CDR2 is YYNGEE in the germline V gene. This CDR3 contains 16 residues. CDR3 sequence reads: CASSPRIARHTGELFF. The CDR3 DNA reads TGTGCCAGCAGCCCTCGGATAGCGAGGCACACCGGGGAGCTGTTTTTT.

The chain couples TRBV19 to TRBJ1-1, with 11 bases matching TRBD1. Unmatched junction bases numbered 3, after V lost 4 bases and J lost 5 bases. The CDR3 has 14 residues. Germline-derived CDR1 and CDR2 are LNHDA and SQIVND (reference sequence). In DNA, the CDR3 is TGTGCCAGTAGTACAGGGACAGGGGGGACTGAAGCTTTCTTT. This codes for CASSTGTGGTEAFF.